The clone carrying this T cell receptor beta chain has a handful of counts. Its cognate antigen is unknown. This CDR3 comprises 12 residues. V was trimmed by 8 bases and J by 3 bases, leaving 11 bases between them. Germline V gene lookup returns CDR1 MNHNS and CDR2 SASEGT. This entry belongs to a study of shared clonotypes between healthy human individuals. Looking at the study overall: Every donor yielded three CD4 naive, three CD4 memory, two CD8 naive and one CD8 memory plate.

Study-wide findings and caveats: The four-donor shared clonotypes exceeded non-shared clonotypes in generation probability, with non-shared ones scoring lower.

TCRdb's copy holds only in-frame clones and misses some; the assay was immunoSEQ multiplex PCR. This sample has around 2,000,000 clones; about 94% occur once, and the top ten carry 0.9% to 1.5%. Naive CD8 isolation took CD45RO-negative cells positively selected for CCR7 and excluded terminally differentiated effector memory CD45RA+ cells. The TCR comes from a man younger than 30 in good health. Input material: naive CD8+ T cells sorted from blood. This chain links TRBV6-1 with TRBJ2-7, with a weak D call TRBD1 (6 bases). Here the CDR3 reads CASLRDNYEQYF. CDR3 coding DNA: TGTGCCAGCCTCCGGGACAACTACGAGCAGTACTTC.